This passage covers 8 T cell receptor beta chains from one sample sequenced in a study of T cells expressing NK-cell markers (dated by TCRdb to the early 2020s). Libraries were constructed by 5' RACE. Sequenced on an Illumina HiSeq 2000. With the reads reprocessed by TCRdb, a single entry stands for each CDR3 protein sequence and no DNA is reported. The sample table includes almost 450,000 distinct CDR3 sequences. The ten largest clones represent about 7.3% of the sample. The specimen was blood T cells: a sorted CD56 or NKG2C T cell subset, CD4+ or CD8+ T cells, or bulk PBMC T cells (not recorded which). The receptor set was obtained from a woman aged 18-70 years in good health.

V gene TRBV15 combines with J gene TRBJ1-4; TCRdb's D gene call, TRBD1, goes unchecked for lack of DNA. Per germline, CDR1 LNHNV and CDR2 YYDKDF (reference sequence). This CDR3 region has 13 residues. CDR3 region: CATAGMGGEKLFF.

The chain is built from TRBV15 and TRBJ1-5. Germline loops: CDR1 LNHNV, CDR2 YYDKDF (reference sequence). The CDR3 runs 13 residues. This CDR3 is CATSRDQGGAQHF. Full variable domain (remainder filled in from reference TRBV15 and TRBJ1-5): DAMVIQNPRYQVTQFGKPVTLSCSQTLNHNVMYWYQQKSSQAPKLLFHYYDKDFNNEADTPDNFQSRRPNTSFCFLDIRSPGLGDTAMYLCATSRDQGGAQHFGDGTRLSIL.

The chain joins TRBV12-3 or TRBV12-4 to TRBJ1-1; TCRdb returns TRBD1, unconfirmable since there is no DNA. CDR3 length: 16 residues. The CDR3 region is CASSPSSGRGNTEAFF.

The CDR3 spells CASRSLQGREKLFF. The chain uses TRBV6-1 and TRBJ1-4; the D call of TRBD1 rests on TCRdb alone, since no DNA is present to check it. CDR3 length: 14 amino acids. Germline V gene lookup returns CDR1 MNHNS and CDR2 SASEGT.

The J gene is TRBJ1-1, the V gene TRBV13; TCRdb picks TRBD1, but there is no DNA to check that call. Germline CDR1 reads PRHDT; CDR2 reads FYEKMQ (reference sequence). The CDR3 contains 15 residues. CDR3 loop: CASSPPRDRGPKAFF.

This rearrangement joins TRBV6-2 or TRBV6-3 to TRBJ1-2. The CDR3 has 14 amino acids. CDR1 is MNHEY and CDR2 is SVGEGT in the germline V gene. CDR3 loop: CASNPTLHTEGYTF.

CDR3 in amino acids: CASSSQPGNEQFF. J is TRBJ2-1 and V is TRBV3-1; as DNA is missing, the TRBD1 call by TCRdb cannot be tested. The germline V gene encodes CDR1 LGHDT and CDR2 YNNKEL (reference sequence). The CDR3 totals 13 residues.

The CDR3 sequence is CASSPRTSEETQYF. The rearrangement links TRBV9 to TRBJ2-5; the TRBD1 assignment by TCRdb is unverifiable without DNA. Germline lookup yields CDR1 SGDLS and CDR2 YYNGEE. The length of the CDR3 is 14 residues.